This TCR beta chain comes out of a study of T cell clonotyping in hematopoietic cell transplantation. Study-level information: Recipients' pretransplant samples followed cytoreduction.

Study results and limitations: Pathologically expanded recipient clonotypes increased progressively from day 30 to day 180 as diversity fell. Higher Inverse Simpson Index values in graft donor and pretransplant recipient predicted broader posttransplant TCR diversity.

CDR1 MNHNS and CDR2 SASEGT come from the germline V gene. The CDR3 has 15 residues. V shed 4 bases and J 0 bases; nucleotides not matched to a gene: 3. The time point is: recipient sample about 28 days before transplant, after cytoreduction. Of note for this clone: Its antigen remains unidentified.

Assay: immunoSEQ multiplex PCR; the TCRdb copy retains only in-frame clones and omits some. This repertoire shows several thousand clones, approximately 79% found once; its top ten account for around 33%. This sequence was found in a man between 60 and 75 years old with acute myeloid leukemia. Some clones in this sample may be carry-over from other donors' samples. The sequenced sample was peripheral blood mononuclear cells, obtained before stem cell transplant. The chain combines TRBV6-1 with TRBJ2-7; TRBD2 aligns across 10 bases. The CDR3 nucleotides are TGTGCCAGCAGTGGAGCGGGGGGGAGCTCCTACGAGCAGTACTTC. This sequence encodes CASSGAGGSSYEQYF.